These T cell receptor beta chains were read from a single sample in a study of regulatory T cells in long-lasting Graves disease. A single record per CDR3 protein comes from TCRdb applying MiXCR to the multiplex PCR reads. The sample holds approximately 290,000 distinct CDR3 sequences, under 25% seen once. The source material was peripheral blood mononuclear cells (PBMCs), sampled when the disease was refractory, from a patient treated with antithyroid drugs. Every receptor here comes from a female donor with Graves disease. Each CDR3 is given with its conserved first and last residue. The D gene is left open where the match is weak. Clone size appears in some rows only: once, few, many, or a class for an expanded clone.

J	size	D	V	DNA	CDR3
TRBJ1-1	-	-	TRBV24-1	TGTGCCACCAGTGATTGGATGAACACTGAAGCTTTCTTT	CATSDWMNTEAFF
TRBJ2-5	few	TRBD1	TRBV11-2	TGTGCCAGCAGCCCCCGGGACAGGGGCAACCAAGAGACCCAGTACTTC	CASSPRDRGNQETQYF
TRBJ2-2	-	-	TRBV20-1	TGCAGTGCTAGTTGGGGGTCGAACACCGGGGAGCTGTTTTTT	CSASWGSNTGELFF
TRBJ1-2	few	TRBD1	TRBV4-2	TGTGCCAGCAGCCAAGATAGGACCGGGACAGGGAACTATGGCTACACCTTC	CASSQDRTGTGNYGYTF
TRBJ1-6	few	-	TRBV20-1	TGCAGTGCTCTGAGAATGCACAATCCACCCCTCCACTTT	CSALRMHNPPLHF
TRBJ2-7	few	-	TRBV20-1	TGCAGTGCTAGAAGCGGAATAAACTACGAGCAGTACTTC	CSARSGINYEQYF
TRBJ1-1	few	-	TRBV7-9	TGTGCCAGCAGCCCTTATGGGGGGGACACTGAAGCTTTCTTT	CASSPYGGDTEAFF
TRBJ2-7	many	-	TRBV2	TGTGCCAGCAGGGGACCCTACGAGCAGTACTTC	CASRGPYEQYF
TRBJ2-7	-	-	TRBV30	TGTGCCTGGAGTGAATTAGGGGGACTGACTGGGGAGCAGTACTTC	CAWSELGGLTGEQYF
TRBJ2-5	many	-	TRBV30	TGTGCCTGGAGGGGGACGTGGGGGTGGGATGCAGAGACCCAGTACTTC	CAWRGTWGWDAETQYF
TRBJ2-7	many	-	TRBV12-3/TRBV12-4	TGTGCCAGCAGTTTTGTGTTGGCGGAGTCTGACGAGCAGTACTTC	CASSFVLAESDEQYF
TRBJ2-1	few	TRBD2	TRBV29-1	TGCAGCGGCGGGACTAGCGTGGACAATGAGCAGTTCTTC	CSGGTSVDNEQFF
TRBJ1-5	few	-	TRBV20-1	TGCAGTGCTAGTAGCACCAAGGGCAGCAATCAGCCCCAGCATTTT	CSASSTKGSNQPQHF
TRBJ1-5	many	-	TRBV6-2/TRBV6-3	TGTGCCAGCAGCCCCATGGACAGACCCAATCAGCCCCAGCATTTT	CASSPMDRPNQPQHF
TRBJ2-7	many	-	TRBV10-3	TGTGCCATCAGTGAGTCCTGGGGACAACGATACGAGCAGTACTTC	CAISESWGQRYEQYF
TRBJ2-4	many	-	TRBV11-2	TGTGCCAGCAGCTTAGTCCCCCGGTCAGGGAGAGGAAACATTCAGTACTTC	CASSLVPRSGRGNIQYF
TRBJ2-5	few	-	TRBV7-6	TGTGCCAGCAGCCAAGGGGGAGGCCAAGAGACCCAGTACTTC	CASSQGGGQETQYF
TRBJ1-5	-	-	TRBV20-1	TGCAGTGCTAGGCCCCGGATAGGAGGTCAGCCCCAGCATTTT	CSARPRIGGQPQHF
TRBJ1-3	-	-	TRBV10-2	TGCGCCAGCAGTGAGACAGCTAACTCTGGAAACACCATATATTTT	CASSETANSGNTIYF
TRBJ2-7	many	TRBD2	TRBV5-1	TGCGCCAGCAGCTACTCCGGGACTAGCGGAGGGTCCTACGAGCAGTACTTC	CASSYSGTSGGSYEQYF
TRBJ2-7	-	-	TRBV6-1	TGTGCCAGCAGACTCCCTAGGGGAGAGCAGTACTTC	CASRLPRGEQYF
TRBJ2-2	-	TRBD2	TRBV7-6	TGTGCCAGCAGCCGGACTAGCGGGAGAGAAGTTAACACCGGGGAGCTGTTTTTT	CASSRTSGREVNTGELFF
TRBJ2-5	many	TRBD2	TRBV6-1	TGTGCCAGCAGTGAACCCGAAGGCGGGAGGGCCCAAGAGACCCAGTACTTC	CASSEPEGGRAQETQYF
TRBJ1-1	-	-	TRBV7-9	TGTGCCAGCAGCTTAGGGGACTTATCGACTGAAGCTTTCTTT	CASSLGDLSTEAFF
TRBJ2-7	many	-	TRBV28	TGTGCCAGCAGTGACGGGACTCTATCCTACGAGCAGTACTTC	CASSDGTLSYEQYF
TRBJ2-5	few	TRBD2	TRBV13	TGTGCCAGCAGCTTAGGCGGGACTAGGTTGACAGCAAAAGAGACCCAGTACTTC	CASSLGGTRLTAKETQYF
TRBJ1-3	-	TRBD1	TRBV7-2	TGTGCCAGCAGCCTCATTCAGGGGGCAATCGGAAACACCATATATTTT	CASSLIQGAIGNTIYF
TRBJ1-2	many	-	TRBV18	TGTGCCAGCTCACCTGTGGCAGAGCATGGCTACACCTTC	CASSPVAEHGYTF
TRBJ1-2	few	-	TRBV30	TGTGCCTGGAAACAGGGCCTCGACTATGGCTACACCTTC	CAWKQGLDYGYTF
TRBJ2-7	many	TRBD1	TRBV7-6	TGTGCCAGCAGCGCCGGGACAGGGTCCTACGAGCAGTACTTC	CASSAGTGSYEQYF
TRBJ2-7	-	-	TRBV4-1	TGCGCCAGCAGCCAAGATCCCTTTGGGGTTACCTACGAGCAGTACTTC	CASSQDPFGVTYEQYF